This paragraph reports one T cell receptor beta chain. Its target antigen remains unknown. Base qualities are missing; no much larger clone stands one base away. The sample originates from a study of cytomegalovirus exposure and HLA in healthy donors (dated by TCRdb to about 2017). Broadly, across the study: According to a later analysis, one platform produced both the 110 or so validation repertoires and the 700 or so repertoires of the first cohort. The aim of the study was to test whether cataloging public T cell receptors could identify signatures of past pathogen exposure. In addition to the first cohort of 500 to 850 subjects, a separate validation cohort of 130 or so different subjects was used. High-throughput TCR immunosequencing, statistical association of individual TCRs with disease status, and machine learning were combined to predict cytomegalovirus infection status.

The receptor library was made with the immunoSEQ multiplex PCR assay. For the original study's pipeline: A statistical classification framework was built for diagnosing cytomegalovirus status from the catalog of TCR beta chain sequences. The clones in this table, taken by TCRdb from immuneACCESS, are in-frame only. Not every clone is retained; where verified, under half of the shortfall comes from an unresolved V gene, and the cause of the rest is unknown. The D gene and trimming were derived from the DNA, and the V and J assignments and clone size from that table. The sample yields 150,000 to 160,000 clones; about 88% were counted once. The top ten hold approximately 20% of the sample. Study-level results and caveats: In vitro tests confirmed that a few of the cytomegalovirus-associated TCR beta chains recognize cytomegalovirus antigens. A later analysis found that TCRs clustered in the first cohort also tended to co-occur in the 95 to 150 validation repertoires, with more than 90% of cluster scores above 0. Across donors, most TCR sequences were observed very rarely, whereas some public TCRs were present in many individuals. The authors suggested that the approach could potentially be extended to other disease states and immunological phenotypes. In both the original and validation cohorts, the classifier was reported to diagnose cytomegalovirus status with high specificity and sensitivity. A total of fewer than 200 TCR beta chains were listed by the study as associated with cytomegalovirus. All 130 or so repertoires were used to score co-occurrence in the validation cohort in a later analysis, because that analysis had no HLA typing for the cohort.

From the cysteine up to the phenylalanine, the CDR3 has a length of 15 residues. CDR3 DNA is the only sequence kept; it has 45 bases, read in frame from the first base. Reading the germline V gene gives CDR1 SGHRS and CDR2 YFSETQ. V loses 1 base, J loses 2 bases, and the germline ends lie 10 bases apart. The donors belonged to the validation cohort of under 150 subjects, which was separate from the roughly 670-subject first cohort. The receptor's source is a young man in good health and CMV-seropositive. Sequenced: PBMCs. The V gene is TRBV5-1 and the J gene is TRBJ1-5; TRBD1 is a weak D gene call, 6 bases matching. The DNA reads as follows: TGCGCCAGCAGCTTGTGGGCAGGGGGCAATCAGCCCCAGCATTTT. It specifies CASSLWAGGNQPQHF. Where the CDR3 stops, the reference TRBV5-1 and TRBJ1-5 genes take over; the full variable domain is KAGVTQTPRYLIKTRGQQVTLSCSPISGHRSVSWYQQTPGQGLQFLFEYFSETQRNKGNFPGRFSGRQFSNSRSEMNVSTLELGDSALYLCASSLWAGGNQPQHFGDGTRLSIL.